These T cell receptor beta chains were read from a single sample in a study of identical twins. One entry per CDR3 protein results from TCRdb running MiXCR on the 5' RACE reads. The repertoire has approximately 470,000 distinct CDR3 sequences, 14% of them found once; the top ten carry around 0.52%. In addition, the sample was reused for a study of yellow fever vaccine responses in identical twins.

The sequencing sample was made of CD4+ T cells sorted from blood. The receptors were sampled from a woman in her late teens or twenties in good health. Both conserved end residues are part of each CDR3. D genes are given only for firm matches. Clone size is stated in some rows and not others, as once, few, many or a class when expanded.

v_gene: TRBV4-1; j_gene: TRBJ2-7; abundance: NA; d_gene: TRBD2; CDR3aa: CASSQEGTSLYEQYF; CDR3nt: TGCGCCAGCAGCCAAGAGGGGACTAGTCTCTACGAGCAGTACTTC
v_gene: TRBV7-2; j_gene: TRBJ2-5; abundance: many; d_gene: NA; CDR3aa: CASSLVRANQETQYF; CDR3nt: TGTGCCAGCAGCTTAGTCAGGGCTAACCAAGAGACCCAGTACTTC
v_gene: TRBV29-1; j_gene: TRBJ2-3; abundance: many; d_gene: NA; CDR3aa: CSESTTDTQYF; CDR3nt: TGCAGCGAGTCCACCACAGATACGCAGTATTTT
v_gene: TRBV25-1; j_gene: TRBJ2-7; abundance: NA; d_gene: TRBD2; CDR3aa: CASSIGGNSYEQYF; CDR3nt: TGTGCCAGCAGTATCGGGGGGAACTCCTACGAGCAGTACTTC
v_gene: TRBV25-1; j_gene: TRBJ2-1; abundance: NA; d_gene: NA; CDR3aa: CASSAPGTRSSNEQFF; CDR3nt: TGTGCCAGCAGTGCCCCCGGGACTCGGTCAAGCAATGAGCAGTTCTTC
v_gene: TRBV5-1; j_gene: TRBJ1-6; abundance: NA; d_gene: TRBD1; CDR3aa: CASSGGQTYNSPLHF; CDR3nt: TGCGCCAGCAGCGGGGGACAGACCTATAATTCACCCCTCCACTTT
v_gene: TRBV11-2; j_gene: TRBJ1-1; abundance: NA; d_gene: NA; CDR3aa: CASSYRSGTTEAFF; CDR3nt: TGTGCCAGCAGCTATAGGTCGGGGACGACTGAAGCTTTCTTT
v_gene: TRBV24-1; j_gene: TRBJ2-2; abundance: NA; d_gene: NA; CDR3aa: CATTPGLSTGELFF; CDR3nt: TGTGCCACCACACCGGGTCTTTCGACCGGGGAGCTGTTTTTT
v_gene: TRBV28; j_gene: TRBJ2-1; abundance: NA; d_gene: TRBD2; CDR3aa: CASRLSGGANEQFF; CDR3nt: TGTGCCAGCAGACTTTCCGGGGGGGCTAATGAGCAGTTCTTC
v_gene: TRBV28; j_gene: TRBJ1-4; abundance: few; d_gene: TRBD1; CDR3aa: CASSSTGHNEKLFF; CDR3nt: TGTGCCAGCAGTTCGACAGGGCATAATGAAAAACTGTTTTTT
v_gene: TRBV2; j_gene: TRBJ2-1; abundance: NA; d_gene: NA; CDR3aa: CASRQQGPGNEQFF; CDR3nt: TGTGCCAGCAGACAACAGGGTCCGGGGAATGAGCAGTTCTTC
v_gene: TRBV12-3/TRBV12-4; j_gene: TRBJ2-3; abundance: NA; d_gene: NA; CDR3aa: CASGSVGVWADTQYF; CDR3nt: TGTGCCAGCGGGAGCGTGGGGGTTTGGGCAGATACGCAGTATTTT
v_gene: TRBV5-1; j_gene: TRBJ1-1; abundance: NA; d_gene: NA; CDR3aa: CASSLDGVQNTEAFF; CDR3nt: TGCGCCAGCAGCTTGGATGGGGTTCAGAACACTGAAGCTTTCTTT
v_gene: TRBV6-1; j_gene: TRBJ2-3; abundance: NA; d_gene: TRBD1; CDR3aa: CASSPDRGYIEYF; CDR3nt: TGTGCCAGCAGCCCGGACAGGGGCTATATCGAGTATTTT
v_gene: TRBV12-3/TRBV12-4; j_gene: TRBJ2-1; abundance: few; d_gene: TRBD2; CDR3aa: CASSLAGLAGGQFF; CDR3nt: TGTGCCAGCAGTTTAGCTGGGCTAGCGGGGGGGCAGTTCTTC
v_gene: TRBV5-5; j_gene: TRBJ2-3; abundance: NA; d_gene: TRBD1; CDR3aa: CASSATGGTDTQYF; CDR3nt: TGTGCCAGCAGCGCCACAGGGGGCACAGATACGCAGTATTTT
v_gene: TRBV20-1; j_gene: TRBJ1-6; abundance: NA; d_gene: NA; CDR3aa: CSASSNNSPLHF; CDR3nt: TGCAGTGCCAGTAGTAATAATTCACCCCTCCACTTT
v_gene: TRBV29-1; j_gene: TRBJ2-3; abundance: few; d_gene: NA; CDR3aa: CSVFWGASTDTQYF; CDR3nt: TGCAGCGTTTTCTGGGGGGCGTCGACAGATACGCAGTATTTT
v_gene: TRBV18; j_gene: TRBJ2-7; abundance: NA; d_gene: TRBD1; CDR3aa: CASSPVPVRQGVTYEQYF; CDR3nt: TGTGCCAGCTCACCCGTTCCGGTCCGCCAGGGGGTGACCTACGAGCAGTACTTC
v_gene: TRBV20-1; j_gene: TRBJ1-2; abundance: NA; d_gene: TRBD1; CDR3aa: CSAKQGYGYTF; CDR3nt: TGCAGTGCCAAACAGGGGTATGGCTACACCTTC
v_gene: TRBV10-3; j_gene: TRBJ2-5; abundance: NA; d_gene: NA; CDR3aa: CVISVSTEQETQYF; CDR3nt: TGTGTCATCAGTGTTTCCACAGAGCAAGAGACCCAGTACTTC
v_gene: TRBV4-2; j_gene: TRBJ2-3; abundance: NA; d_gene: TRBD2; CDR3aa: CASSLSAGGTDTQYF; CDR3nt: TGTGCCAGCAGCCTATCGGCGGGGGGCACAGATACGCAGTATTTT
v_gene: TRBV9; j_gene: TRBJ2-5; abundance: few; d_gene: TRBD2; CDR3aa: CASNEGGTSGQETQYF; CDR3nt: TGTGCCAGCAATGAGGGGGGAACTAGCGGTCAGGAGACCCAGTACTTC
v_gene: TRBV20-1; j_gene: TRBJ2-7; abundance: NA; d_gene: NA; CDR3aa: CSAREDSYEQYF; CDR3nt: TGCAGTGCTAGGGAGGACAGCTACGAGCAGTACTTC
v_gene: TRBV29-1; j_gene: TRBJ2-7; abundance: few; d_gene: NA; CDR3aa: CSVGGNYEQYF; CDR3nt: TGCAGCGTGGGCGGGAACTACGAGCAGTACTTC
v_gene: TRBV20-1; j_gene: TRBJ2-2; abundance: few; d_gene: NA; CDR3aa: CSARIWTLANTGELFF; CDR3nt: TGCAGTGCTAGAATATGGACACTCGCGAACACCGGGGAGCTGTTTTTT
v_gene: TRBV4-2; j_gene: TRBJ2-3; abundance: few; d_gene: TRBD2; CDR3aa: CASSLREGVGTDTQYF; CDR3nt: TGTGCCAGCAGCCTCCGGGAGGGGGTTGGAACAGATACGCAGTATTTT
v_gene: TRBV19; j_gene: TRBJ2-1; abundance: NA; d_gene: NA; CDR3aa: CASSIRAGFDYNEQFF; CDR3nt: TGTGCCAGTAGTATAAGGGCGGGGTTCGACTACAATGAGCAGTTCTTC
v_gene: TRBV20-1; j_gene: TRBJ2-7; abundance: NA; d_gene: NA; CDR3aa: CSARDLRAEQYF; CDR3nt: TGCAGTGCTAGAGATCTCAGGGCAGAGCAGTACTTC
v_gene: TRBV6-1; j_gene: TRBJ2-3; abundance: NA; d_gene: NA; CDR3aa: CASSQGREDTQYF; CDR3nt: TGTGCCAGCAGTCAGGGGAGGGAAGATACGCAGTATTTT
v_gene: TRBV11-1; j_gene: TRBJ2-4; abundance: NA; d_gene: TRBD2; CDR3aa: CASSLYHGGMTTKNIQYF; CDR3nt: TGTGCCAGCAGCCTTTACCACGGGGGGATGACGACCAAAAACATTCAGTACTTC
v_gene: TRBV7-2; j_gene: TRBJ1-5; abundance: few; d_gene: NA; CDR3aa: CASSLVPGDQPQHF; CDR3nt: TGTGCCAGCAGCTTAGTGCCAGGAGATCAGCCCCAGCATTTT
v_gene: TRBV7-9; j_gene: TRBJ1-1; abundance: NA; d_gene: NA; CDR3aa: CASSFSQAGTEAFF; CDR3nt: TGTGCCAGCAGTTTTTCCCAGGCCGGCACTGAAGCTTTCTTT
v_gene: TRBV2; j_gene: TRBJ2-6; abundance: NA; d_gene: NA; CDR3aa: CTCSLSREGAGGANVLTF; CDR3nt: TGTACCTGCAGTTTATCGAGGGAGGGGGCAGGTGGGGCCAACGTCCTGACTTTC
v_gene: TRBV9; j_gene: TRBJ2-3; abundance: few; d_gene: TRBD2; CDR3aa: CASSPGGGATDTQYF; CDR3nt: TGTGCCAGCAGCCCGGGAGGCGGCGCGACAGATACGCAGTATTTT
v_gene: TRBV6-5; j_gene: TRBJ2-2; abundance: few; d_gene: NA; CDR3aa: CASSSRGGGGTGELFF; CDR3nt: TGTGCCAGCAGTTCCCGCGGAGGGGGCGGCACCGGGGAGCTGTTTTTT
v_gene: TRBV12-3/TRBV12-4; j_gene: TRBJ1-1; abundance: NA; d_gene: NA; CDR3aa: CASSTTNAGVEAFF; CDR3nt: TGTGCCAGCAGTACAACCAACGCCGGGGTTGAAGCTTTCTTT
v_gene: TRBV5-1; j_gene: TRBJ2-6; abundance: few; d_gene: NA; CDR3aa: CASLSVPGANVLTF; CDR3nt: TGCGCCAGCCTCAGCGTTCCTGGGGCCAACGTCCTGACTTTC
v_gene: TRBV5-1; j_gene: TRBJ2-7; abundance: NA; d_gene: TRBD1; CDR3aa: CASSPQGTGHYEQYF; CDR3nt: TGCGCCAGCAGCCCCCAGGGGACAGGGCACTACGAGCAGTACTTC
v_gene: TRBV20-1; j_gene: TRBJ2-1; abundance: many; d_gene: TRBD2; CDR3aa: CSAHHGGGYNEQFF; CDR3nt: TGCAGTGCCCATCATGGGGGGGGCTACAATGAGCAGTTCTTC
v_gene: TRBV4-2; j_gene: TRBJ2-3; abundance: once; d_gene: NA; CDR3aa: CASSRKGGGTDTQYF; CDR3nt: TGTGCCAGCAGCCGAAAGGGTGGGGGCACAGATACGCAGTATTTT
v_gene: TRBV7-2; j_gene: TRBJ2-7; abundance: NA; d_gene: NA; CDR3aa: CASSPGSVVGYEQYF; CDR3nt: TGTGCCAGCAGCCCTGGCTCAGTGGTAGGCTACGAGCAGTACTTC
v_gene: TRBV7-8; j_gene: TRBJ2-3; abundance: many; d_gene: TRBD1; CDR3aa: CASSHTPRQGRTDTQYF; CDR3nt: TGTGCCAGCAGCCACACGCCTCGACAGGGCCGCACAGATACGCAGTATTTT
v_gene: TRBV7-2; j_gene: TRBJ2-5; abundance: many; d_gene: TRBD2; CDR3aa: CASSLGLAGAQETQYF; CDR3nt: TGTGCCAGCAGCTTAGGTCTAGCGGGAGCCCAAGAGACCCAGTACTTC
v_gene: TRBV11-2; j_gene: TRBJ2-1; abundance: NA; d_gene: TRBD1; CDR3aa: CASSRPGTVNEQFF; CDR3nt: TGTGCCAGCAGCCGACCTGGGACAGTGAATGAGCAGTTCTTC
v_gene: TRBV5-1; j_gene: TRBJ2-7; abundance: many; d_gene: TRBD2; CDR3aa: CASSPGLAGANEQYF; CDR3nt: TGCGCCAGCAGCCCGGGACTAGCGGGAGCAAACGAGCAGTACTTC
v_gene: TRBV3-1; j_gene: TRBJ1-2; abundance: NA; d_gene: NA; CDR3aa: CASSQGGFYGYTF; CDR3nt: TGTGCCAGCAGCCAAGGCGGCTTCTATGGCTACACCTTC
v_gene: TRBV7-2; j_gene: TRBJ2-7; abundance: few; d_gene: NA; CDR3aa: CASSLVVTEQYF; CDR3nt: TGTGCCAGCAGCTTAGTGGTTACAGAGCAGTACTTC
v_gene: TRBV5-1; j_gene: TRBJ2-5; abundance: few; d_gene: NA; CDR3aa: CASSFQGDETQYF; CDR3nt: TGCGCCAGCAGCTTCCAAGGAGATGAGACCCAGTACTTC
v_gene: TRBV30; j_gene: TRBJ1-1; abundance: few; d_gene: NA; CDR3aa: CAWSRPRANTNTEAFF; CDR3nt: TGTGCCTGGAGTCGCCCTAGGGCAAATACGAACACTGAAGCTTTCTTT
v_gene: TRBV5-1; j_gene: TRBJ2-2; abundance: few; d_gene: TRBD1; CDR3aa: CASSSRTGNTGELFF; CDR3nt: TGCGCCAGCAGCTCCAGGACAGGAAACACCGGGGAGCTGTTTTTT
v_gene: TRBV5-1; j_gene: TRBJ2-3; abundance: few; d_gene: NA; CDR3aa: CASSLFRNPSTDTQYF; CDR3nt: TGCGCCAGCAGCTTGTTTAGAAACCCTAGCACAGATACGCAGTATTTT